The rows below give T cell receptor beta chains drawn from one sample of a study of blood T cell repertoires in COVID-19. This table comes from immunoSEQ multiplex PCR, and its TCRdb copy is limited to in-frame clones, with some not included. Among tens of thousands of clones, more than 85% were seen once, and the ten largest hold about 2.5%. The sequenced sample consisted of peripheral blood. The receptors originated from a human donor with active COVID-19. The donor label of this sample is uncertain. CDR3s include the opening cysteine and the closing phenylalanine or tryptophan. The order of the fields is D gene, CDR3 length, V gene, clone size, J gene, CDR3 protein, CDR3 DNA. The D gene is left open where the match is weak. Clone size appears in some rows only: once, few, many, or a class for an expanded clone.

TRBD1,14,TRBV6-5,-,TRBJ1-2,CASSYLTGEYGYTF,TGTGCCAGCAGTTACTTAACAGGGGAGTATGGCTACACCTTC
-,13,TRBV6-1,-,TRBJ1-2,CASSDRSPGGYTF,TGTGCCAGCAGTGACAGGTCCCCCGGTGGCTACACCTTC
TRBD2,14,TRBV9,-,TRBJ2-5,CASSVLAGGETQYF,TGTGCCAGCAGCGTTTTAGCGGGGGGGGAGACCCAGTACTTC
TRBD1,15,TRBV3-1/TRBV3-2,-,TRBJ1-5,CASSQQTGGNQPQHF,TGTGCCAGCAGCCAGCAGACAGGGGGCAATCAGCCCCAGCATTTT
TRBD1,14,TRBV7-2,once,TRBJ2-7,CASSSPDRGYEQYF,TGTGCCAGCAGCTCCCCTGACAGGGGCTACGAGCAGTACTTC
TRBD1,15,TRBV4-3,few,TRBJ2-7,CASSHGTGLTYEQYF,TGCGCCAGCAGCCACGGGACAGGGTTAACCTACGAGCAGTACTTC
-,14,TRBV3-1/TRBV3-2,-,TRBJ1-2,CASSQGHGSYGYTF,TGTGCCAGCAGCCAAGGTCACGGGAGCTATGGCTACACCTTC
TRBD2,17,TRBV5-4,-,TRBJ2-3,CASPGLAGPTSTDTQYF,TGTGCCAGTCCGGGACTAGCGGGTCCAACTAGCACAGATACGCAGTATTTT
-,19,TRBV7-9,-,TRBJ1-1,CASSQPMKWGRQTYTEAFF,TGTGCCAGCAGCCAACCCATGAAGTGGGGGAGGCAGACGTACACTGAAGCTTTCTTT
TRBD2,19,TRBV4-3,-,TRBJ2-4,CASSQSWTSGEVVKNIQYF,TGCGCCAGCAGCCAATCCTGGACTAGCGGGGAAGTAGTCAAAAACATTCAGTACTTC
TRBD1,19,TRBV24-1,once,TRBJ2-2,CATSDSVAGQGSDTGELFF,TGTGCCACCAGTGATTCCGTAGCTGGACAGGGGTCCGACACCGGGGAGCTGTTTTTT
-,12,TRBV7-9,-,TRBJ1-1,CASSLEYGEAFF,TGTGCCAGCAGCTTGGAGTACGGTGAAGCTTTCTTT
-,15,TRBV7-8,-,TRBJ1-2,CASSLGSTGNYGYTF,TGTGCCAGCAGCTTAGGATCTACGGGGAACTATGGCTACACCTTC
-,14,TRBV29-1,-,TRBJ2-5,CSVEDLRLAETQYF,TGCAGCGTTGAAGATCTCAGATTAGCAGAGACCCAGTACTTC
-,13,TRBV28,-,TRBJ1-1,CASSFGIEGEAFF,TGTGCCAGCAGTTTTGGTATTGAGGGTGAAGCTTTCTTT
-,14,TRBV5-1,-,TRBJ1-2,CASSLEQGRDGYTF,TGCGCCAGCAGCTTGGAGCAGGGAAGAGATGGCTACACCTTC
TRBD1,16,TRBV19,-,TRBJ2-3,CASSIDGTVRGDTQYF,TGTGCCAGTAGTATAGATGGGACAGTCAGGGGGGATACGCAGTATTTT
-,18,TRBV4-2,-,TRBJ2-5,CASSQGTQRGGFLETQYF,-
TRBD2,15,TRBV10-3,-,TRBJ2-2,CAIIAGGPGTGELFF,TGTGCCATCATAGCGGGGGGGCCCGGCACCGGGGAGCTGTTTTTT
-,14,TRBV24-1,-,TRBJ2-7,CATSDDDSSYEQYF,TGTGCCACCAGTGATGATGACAGCTCCTACGAGCAGTACTTC
-,14,TRBV27,-,TRBJ1-1,CASSLIRANPEAFF,TGTGCCAGCAGTCTCATCAGGGCTAATCCTGAAGCTTTCTTT
TRBD1,15,TRBV5-5,-,TRBJ2-2,CASSPPGQGAGELFF,TGTGCCAGCAGCCCTCCGGGACAGGGGGCCGGGGAGCTGTTTTTT
-,19,TRBV7-6,-,TRBJ1-6,CASSLRQFGSGGLNSPLHF,TGTGCCAGCAGCTTAAGGCAGTTCGGATCGGGGGGTCTTAATTCACCCCTCCACTTT
-,14,TRBV6-5,-,TRBJ2-1,CATQQGASWNEQFF,TGTGCCACCCAGCAGGGCGCGTCGTGGAATGAGCAGTTCTTC
TRBD1,17,TRBV19,-,TRBJ1-1,CASTTRTGASMNTEAFF,TGTGCCAGTACTACGAGGACAGGGGCCTCTATGAACACTGAAGCTTTCTTT
-,17,TRBV19,-,TRBJ1-5,CASSIARTDYSNQPQHF,TGTGCCAGTAGTATAGCGAGGACAGATTATAGCAATCAGCCCCAGCATTTT
TRBD1,15,TRBV7-8,-,TRBJ2-5,CASSPHRGREETQYF,TGTGCCAGCAGCCCACACAGGGGGCGAGAGGAGACCCAGTACTTC
-,15,TRBV7-9,-,TRBJ1-5,CASSLGDIRNQPQHF,TGTGCCAGCAGCTTAGGTGATATACGGAATCAGCCCCAGCATTTT
-,19,TRBV28,-,TRBJ1-3,CASSKGVSTPNYSGNTIYF,TGTGCCAGCAGCAAAGGAGTCAGTACTCCCAATTACTCTGGAAACACCATATATTTT
-,14,TRBV10-3,-,TRBJ1-1,CAIAPGPGDTEAFF,TGTGCCATCGCACCGGGCCCAGGGGACACTGAAGCTTTCTTT
-,18,TRBV7-9,once,TRBJ1-1,CASSLELGAFYTDTEAFF,TGTGCCAGCAGCTTAGAGTTGGGGGCTTTTTATACGGACACTGAAGCTTTCTTT
TRBD2,17,TRBV2,-,TRBJ2-3,CASSGPSGGLSTDTQYF,TGTGCCAGCAGTGGGCCTAGCGGGGGGCTGAGCACAGATACGCAGTATTTT
-,16,TRBV21-1,-,TRBJ2-5,CASKFETGLVEETQYF,TGTGCCAGCAAATTCGAGACCGGCCTAGTCGAAGAGACCCAGTACTTC
-,21,TRBV14,-,TRBJ2-1,CASSQRRWPGTYTSSYNEQFF,TGTGCCAGCAGCCAACGGCGGTGGCCAGGGACATATACGAGCTCCTACAATGAGCAGTTCTTC
TRBD1,15,TRBV11-3,once,TRBJ2-3,CASSSGTDLTDTQYF,TGTGCCAGCAGCTCGGGGACAGATCTCACAGATACGCAGTATTTT
-,13,TRBV28,-,TRBJ1-2,CASSMPGGGGYTF,TGTGCCAGCAGTATGCCCGGGGGGGGCGGCTACACCTTC
TRBD2,14,TRBV6-5,once,TRBJ2-3,CASNSGGPPDTQYF,TGTGCCAGCAATAGCGGGGGGCCCCCAGATACGCAGTATTTT
-,15,TRBV25-1,-,TRBJ1-1,CASSESTWGDTEAFF,TGTGCCAGCAGTGAATCCACATGGGGGGATACTGAAGCTTTCTTT
-,12,TRBV12-3/TRBV12-4,-,TRBJ1-3,CASSLSGNTIYF,TGTGCCAGCAGTTTATCGGGAAACACCATATATTTT
-,13,TRBV19,-,TRBJ1-5,CASTFDGDQPQHF,TGTGCCAGTACCTTTGACGGGGATCAGCCCCAGCATTTT